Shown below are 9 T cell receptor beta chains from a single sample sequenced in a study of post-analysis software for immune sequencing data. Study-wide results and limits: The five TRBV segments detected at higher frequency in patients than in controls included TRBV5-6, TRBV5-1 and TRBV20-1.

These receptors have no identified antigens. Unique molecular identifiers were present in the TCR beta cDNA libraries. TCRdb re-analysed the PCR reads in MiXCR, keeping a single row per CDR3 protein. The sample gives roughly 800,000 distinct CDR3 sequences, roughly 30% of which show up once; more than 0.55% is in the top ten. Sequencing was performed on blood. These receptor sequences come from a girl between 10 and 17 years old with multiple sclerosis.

In DNA, the CDR3 is TGTGCCAGCAGCTATTATGCGGGCTACACCTTC. This translates into CASSYYAGYTF. V usage is TRBV11-2 and J usage is TRBJ1-2; D remains ambiguous. In germline, CDR1 is SGHAT, CDR2 FQNNGV. This CDR3 has 11 amino acids. V was pared by 4 bases and J by 8 bases, with 8 bases between.

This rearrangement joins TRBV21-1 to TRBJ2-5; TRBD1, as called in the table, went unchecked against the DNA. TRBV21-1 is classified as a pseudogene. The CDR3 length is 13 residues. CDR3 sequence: CASSNRTAREQYF. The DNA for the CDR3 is TGTGCCAGCAGCAACCGGACTGCCAGGGAGCAGTACTTC.

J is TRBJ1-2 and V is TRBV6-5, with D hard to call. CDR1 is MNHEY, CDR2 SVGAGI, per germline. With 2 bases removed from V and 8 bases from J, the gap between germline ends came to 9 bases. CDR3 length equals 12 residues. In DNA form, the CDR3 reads TGTGCCAGCAGTTACGGCCCCGGGGGCTACACCTTC. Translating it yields CASSYGPGGYTF.

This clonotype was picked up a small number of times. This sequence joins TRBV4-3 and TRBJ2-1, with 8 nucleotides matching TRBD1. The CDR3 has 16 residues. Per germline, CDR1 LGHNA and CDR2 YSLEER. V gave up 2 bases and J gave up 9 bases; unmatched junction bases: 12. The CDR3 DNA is TGCGCCAGCAGCCAAATGGTGTCAGGGGGCGCGTTTGAGCAGTTCTTC. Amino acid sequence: CASSQMVSGGAFEQFF.

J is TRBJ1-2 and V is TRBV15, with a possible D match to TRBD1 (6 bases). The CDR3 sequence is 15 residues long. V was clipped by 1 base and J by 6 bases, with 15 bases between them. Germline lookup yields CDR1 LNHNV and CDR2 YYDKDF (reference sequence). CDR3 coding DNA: TGTGCCACCAGCAGAGGCCACAGGGCTACGGATGGCTACACCTTC. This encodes CATSRGHRATDGYTF.

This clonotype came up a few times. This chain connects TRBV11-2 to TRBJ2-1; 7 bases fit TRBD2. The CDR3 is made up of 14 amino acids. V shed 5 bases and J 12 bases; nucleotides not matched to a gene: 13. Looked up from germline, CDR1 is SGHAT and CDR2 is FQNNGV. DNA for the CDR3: TGTGCCAGCAGCCGGGGGGATCTAGCGTATCGGCAGTTCTTC. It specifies CASSRGDLAYRQFF.

The CDR3 here is CASLMTGTPQETQYF. The DNA of the CDR3 is TGCGCCAGCCTAATGACCGGGACACCCCAAGAGACCCAGTACTTC. The chain couples TRBV5-1 to TRBJ2-5, with D maybe TRBD1 (6 bases). CDR1 and CDR2 (germline): SGHRS, YFSETQ. The CDR3 loop spans 15 amino acids. V was pared by 7 bases and J by 1 base, with 17 bases between.

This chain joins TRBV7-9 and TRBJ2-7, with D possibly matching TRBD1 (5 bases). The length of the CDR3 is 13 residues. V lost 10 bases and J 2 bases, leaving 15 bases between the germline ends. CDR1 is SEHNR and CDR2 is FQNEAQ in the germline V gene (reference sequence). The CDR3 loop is CATGKGVPYEQYF. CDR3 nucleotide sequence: TGTGCCACGGGTAAAGGGGTTCCCTACGAGCAGTACTTC.

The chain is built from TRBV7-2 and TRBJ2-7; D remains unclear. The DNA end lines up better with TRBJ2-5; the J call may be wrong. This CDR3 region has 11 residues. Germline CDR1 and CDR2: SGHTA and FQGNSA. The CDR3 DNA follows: TGTGCCAGCAGTCCCATGGCGACCCAGTACTTC. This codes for CASSPMATQYF.